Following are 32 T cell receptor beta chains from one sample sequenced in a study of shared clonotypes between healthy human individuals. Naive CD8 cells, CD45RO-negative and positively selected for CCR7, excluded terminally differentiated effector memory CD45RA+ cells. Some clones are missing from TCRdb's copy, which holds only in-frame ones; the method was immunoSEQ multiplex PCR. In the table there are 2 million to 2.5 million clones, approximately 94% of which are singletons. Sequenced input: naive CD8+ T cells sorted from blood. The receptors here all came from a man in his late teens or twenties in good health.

CDR3 in amino acids: CASSQSARDYLGGELFF. CDR3 bases: TGCGCCAGCAGCCAATCCGCCCGGGACTACCTTGGCGGGGAGCTGTTTTTT. The V call is TRBV4-3, the J call TRBJ2-2, with 7 bases aligning to TRBD2. Per the germline V gene, CDR1 is LGHNA and CDR2 is YSLEER. This CDR3 region has 17 residues. With 2 bases clipped from V and 7 bases from J, the junction kept 13 bases outside the gene matches.

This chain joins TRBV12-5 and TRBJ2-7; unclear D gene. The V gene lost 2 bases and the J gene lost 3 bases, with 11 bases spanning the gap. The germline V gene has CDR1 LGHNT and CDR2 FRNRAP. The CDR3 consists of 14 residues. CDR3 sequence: CASGLPSKIYEQYF. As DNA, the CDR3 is TGTGCTAGTGGTTTGCCTTCAAAGATCTACGAGCAGTACTTC.

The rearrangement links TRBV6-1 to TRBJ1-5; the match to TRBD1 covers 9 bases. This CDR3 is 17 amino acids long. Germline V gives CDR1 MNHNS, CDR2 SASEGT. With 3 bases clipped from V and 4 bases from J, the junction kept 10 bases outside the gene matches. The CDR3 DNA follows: TGTGCCAGCAGTGAGAATTTCAGGGGACAGGGTAATCAGCCCCAGCATTTT. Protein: CASSENFRGQGNQPQHF.

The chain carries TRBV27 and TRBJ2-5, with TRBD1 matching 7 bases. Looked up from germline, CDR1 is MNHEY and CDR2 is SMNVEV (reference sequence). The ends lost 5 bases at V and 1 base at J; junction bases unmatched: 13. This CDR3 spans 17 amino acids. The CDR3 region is CASSLSYPGQIQETQYF. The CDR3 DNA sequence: TGTGCCAGCAGTCTCTCTTACCCGGGACAGATCCAAGAGACCCAGTACTTC.

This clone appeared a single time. The CDR3, as DNA: TGTGCCAGCAGCCCTTACATAAACTCACCCCTCCACTTT. Its translation: CASSPYINSPLHF. The chain carries TRBV6-5 and TRBJ1-6; no definite D call. Germline CDR1 and CDR2: MNHEY and SVGAGI. Trimming pared 6 bases from V and 10 bases from J, leaving 13 bases between. There are 13 residues in the CDR3.

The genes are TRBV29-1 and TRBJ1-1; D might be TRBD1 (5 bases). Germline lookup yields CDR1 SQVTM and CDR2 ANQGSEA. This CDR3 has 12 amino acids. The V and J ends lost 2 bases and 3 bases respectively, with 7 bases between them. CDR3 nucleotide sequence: TGCAGCGTTGAATTGGGGGACACTGAAGCTTTCTTT. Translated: CSVELGDTEAFF.

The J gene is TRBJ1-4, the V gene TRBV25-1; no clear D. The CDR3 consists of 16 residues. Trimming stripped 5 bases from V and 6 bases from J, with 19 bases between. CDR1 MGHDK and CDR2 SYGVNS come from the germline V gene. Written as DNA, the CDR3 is TGTGCCAGCAGTTCACTCCAGGATGACTTTGATGAAAAACTGTTTTTT. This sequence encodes CASSSLQDDFDEKLFF.

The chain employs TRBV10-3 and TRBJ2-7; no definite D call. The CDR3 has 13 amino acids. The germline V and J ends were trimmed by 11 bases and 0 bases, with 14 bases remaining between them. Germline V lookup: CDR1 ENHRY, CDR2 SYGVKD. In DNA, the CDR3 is TGTGCCCCCAGGCGCGGAAACTCCTACGAGCAGTACTTC. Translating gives CAPRRGNSYEQYF.

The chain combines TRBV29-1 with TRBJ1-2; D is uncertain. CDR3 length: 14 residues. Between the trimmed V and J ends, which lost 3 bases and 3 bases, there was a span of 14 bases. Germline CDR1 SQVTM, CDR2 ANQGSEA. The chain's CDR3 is CSVEERGKYYGYTF. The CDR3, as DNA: TGCAGCGTTGAGGAGCGGGGTAAATACTATGGCTACACCTTC.

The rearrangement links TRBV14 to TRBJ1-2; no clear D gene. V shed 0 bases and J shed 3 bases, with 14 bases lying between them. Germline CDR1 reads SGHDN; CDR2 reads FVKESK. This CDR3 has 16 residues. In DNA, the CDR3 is TGTGCCAGCAGCCAAGACAACGGGGTCTGGGACTATGGCTACACCTTC. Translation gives CASSQDNGVWDYGYTF.

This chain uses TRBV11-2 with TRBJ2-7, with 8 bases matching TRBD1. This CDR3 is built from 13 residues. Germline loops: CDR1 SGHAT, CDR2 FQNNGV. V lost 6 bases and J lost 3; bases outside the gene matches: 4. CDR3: CASRFTGGYEQYF. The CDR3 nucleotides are TGTGCCAGCAGATTTACAGGGGGCTACGAGCAGTACTTC.

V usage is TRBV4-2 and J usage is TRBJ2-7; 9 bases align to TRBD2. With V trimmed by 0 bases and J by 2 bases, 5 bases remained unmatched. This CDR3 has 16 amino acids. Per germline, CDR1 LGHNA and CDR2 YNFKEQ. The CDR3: CASSQEPGLATYEQYF. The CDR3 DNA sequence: TGTGCCAGCAGCCAAGAACCGGGACTAGCAACCTACGAGCAGTACTTC.

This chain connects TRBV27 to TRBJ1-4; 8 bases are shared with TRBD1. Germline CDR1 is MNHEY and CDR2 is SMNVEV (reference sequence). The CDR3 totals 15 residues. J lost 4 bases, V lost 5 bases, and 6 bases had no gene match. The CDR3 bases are TGTGCCAGCAGTCCGGGGACAGGAGGTAATGAAAAACTGTTTTTT. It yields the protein CASSPGTGGNEKLFF.

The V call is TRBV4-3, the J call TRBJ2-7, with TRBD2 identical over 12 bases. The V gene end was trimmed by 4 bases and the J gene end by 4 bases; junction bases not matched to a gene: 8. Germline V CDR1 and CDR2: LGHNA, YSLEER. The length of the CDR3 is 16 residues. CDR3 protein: CASSLEGLAGGYEQYF. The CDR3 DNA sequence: TGCGCCAGCAGCCTCGAGGGGCTAGCGGGAGGGTACGAGCAGTACTTC.

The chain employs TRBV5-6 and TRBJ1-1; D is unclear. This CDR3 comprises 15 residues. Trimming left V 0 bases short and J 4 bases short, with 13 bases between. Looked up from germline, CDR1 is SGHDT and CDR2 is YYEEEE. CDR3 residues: CASSLDTSSTTEAFF. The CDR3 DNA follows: TGTGCCAGCAGCTTGGATACCTCTAGTACCACTGAAGCTTTCTTT.

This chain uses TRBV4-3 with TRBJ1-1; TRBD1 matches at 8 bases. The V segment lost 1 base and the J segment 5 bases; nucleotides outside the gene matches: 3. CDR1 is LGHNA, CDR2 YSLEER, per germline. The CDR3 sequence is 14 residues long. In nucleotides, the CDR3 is TGCGCCAGCAGCCAAGTGGACAGGGATACTGAAGCTTTCTTT. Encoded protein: CASSQVDRDTEAFF.

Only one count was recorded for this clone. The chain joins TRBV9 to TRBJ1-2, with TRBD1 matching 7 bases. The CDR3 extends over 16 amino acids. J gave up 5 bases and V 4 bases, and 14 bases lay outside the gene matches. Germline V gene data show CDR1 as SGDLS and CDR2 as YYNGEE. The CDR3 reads CASSPRTGKLDYGYTF. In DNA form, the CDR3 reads TGTGCCAGCAGCCCTCGGACAGGAAAATTGGATTATGGCTACACCTTC. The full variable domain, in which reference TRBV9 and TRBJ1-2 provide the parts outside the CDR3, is DSGVTQTPKHLITATGQRVTLRCSPRSGDLSVYWYQQSLDQGLQFLIQYYNGEERAKGNILERFSAQQFPDLHSELNLSSLELGDSALYFCASSPRTGKLDYGYTFGSGTRLTVV.

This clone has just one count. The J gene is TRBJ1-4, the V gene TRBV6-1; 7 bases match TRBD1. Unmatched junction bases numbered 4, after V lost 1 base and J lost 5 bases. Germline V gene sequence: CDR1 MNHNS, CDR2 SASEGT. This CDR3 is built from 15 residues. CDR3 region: CASSEGAGGNEKLFF. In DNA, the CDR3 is TGTGCCAGCAGTGAAGGGGCAGGGGGAAATGAAAAACTGTTTTTT.

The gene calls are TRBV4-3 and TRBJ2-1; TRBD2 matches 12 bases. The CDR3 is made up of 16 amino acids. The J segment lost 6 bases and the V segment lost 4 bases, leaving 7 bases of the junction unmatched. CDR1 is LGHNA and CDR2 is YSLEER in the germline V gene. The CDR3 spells CASSRPGLAGGNEQFF. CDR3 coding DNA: TGCGCCAGCAGCCGCCCGGGACTAGCGGGTGGCAATGAGCAGTTCTTC.

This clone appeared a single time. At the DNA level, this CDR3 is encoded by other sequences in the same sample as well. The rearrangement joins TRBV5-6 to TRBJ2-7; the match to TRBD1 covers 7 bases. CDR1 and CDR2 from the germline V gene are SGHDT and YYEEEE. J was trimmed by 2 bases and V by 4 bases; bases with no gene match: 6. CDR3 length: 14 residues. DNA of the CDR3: TGTGCCAGCAGCCTGGGACAGACTGCCTACGAGCAGTACTTC. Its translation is CASSLGQTAYEQYF.

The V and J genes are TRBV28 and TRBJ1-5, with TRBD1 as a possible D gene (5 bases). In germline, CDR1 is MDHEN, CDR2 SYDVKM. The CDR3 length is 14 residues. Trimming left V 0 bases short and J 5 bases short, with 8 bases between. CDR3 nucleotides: TGTGCCAGCAGTTTATGGGGGGACGATCAGCCCCAGCATTTT. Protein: CASSLWGDDQPQHF.

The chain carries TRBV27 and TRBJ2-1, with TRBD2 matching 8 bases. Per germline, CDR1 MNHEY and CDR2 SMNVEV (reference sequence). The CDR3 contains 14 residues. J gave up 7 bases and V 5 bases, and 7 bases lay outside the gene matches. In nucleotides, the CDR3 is TGTGCCAGCAGTAACCCGGGACTAGTGAATGAGCAGTTCTTC. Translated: CASSNPGLVNEQFF.

CDR3: CASSDRGPGTDTQYF. For the CDR3, the DNA is TGTGCCAGCAGTGACAGGGGGCCAGGAACAGATACGCAGTATTTT. The chain has TRBV27 and TRBJ2-3; 10 bases align to TRBD1. The CDR3 totals 15 residues. J was trimmed by 3 bases and V by 5 bases; bases with no gene match: 5. Germline CDR1 and CDR2: MNHEY and SMNVEV (reference sequence).

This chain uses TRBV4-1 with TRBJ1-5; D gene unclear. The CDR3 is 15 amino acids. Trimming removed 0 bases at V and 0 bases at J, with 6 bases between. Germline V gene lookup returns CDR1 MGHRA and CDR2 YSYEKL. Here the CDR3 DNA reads TGCGCCAGCAGCCAAGATTGGGGTAGCAATCAGCCCCAGCATTTT. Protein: CASSQDWGSNQPQHF.

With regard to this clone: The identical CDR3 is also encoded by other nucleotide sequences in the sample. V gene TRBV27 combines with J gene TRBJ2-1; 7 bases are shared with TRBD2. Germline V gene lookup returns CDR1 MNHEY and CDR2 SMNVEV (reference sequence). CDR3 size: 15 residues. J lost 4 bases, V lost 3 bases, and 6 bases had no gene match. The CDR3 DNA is TGTGCCAGCAGTTTTGGCGGGGGTAGTTACAATGAGCAGTTCTTC. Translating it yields CASSFGGGSYNEQFF.

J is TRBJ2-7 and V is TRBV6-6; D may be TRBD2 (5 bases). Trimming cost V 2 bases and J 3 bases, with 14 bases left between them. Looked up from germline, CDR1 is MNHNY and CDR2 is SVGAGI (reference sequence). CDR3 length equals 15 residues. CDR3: CASSYRGGSYYEQYF. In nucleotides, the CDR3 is TGTGCCAGCAGTTACCGAGGCGGGTCGTACTACGAGCAGTACTTC.

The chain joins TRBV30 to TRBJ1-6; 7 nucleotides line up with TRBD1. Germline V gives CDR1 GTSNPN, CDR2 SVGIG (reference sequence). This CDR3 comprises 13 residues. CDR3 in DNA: TGTACCCTTAAGGGGGCAAGTAATTCACCCCTCCACTTT. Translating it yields CTLKGASNSPLHF.

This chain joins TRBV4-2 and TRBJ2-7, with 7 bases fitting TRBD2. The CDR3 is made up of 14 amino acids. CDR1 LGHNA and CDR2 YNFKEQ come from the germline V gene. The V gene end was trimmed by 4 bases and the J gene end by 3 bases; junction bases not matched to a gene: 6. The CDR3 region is CASSPAGFDYEQYF. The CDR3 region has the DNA TGTGCCAGCAGCCCAGCGGGGTTTGACTACGAGCAGTACTTC.

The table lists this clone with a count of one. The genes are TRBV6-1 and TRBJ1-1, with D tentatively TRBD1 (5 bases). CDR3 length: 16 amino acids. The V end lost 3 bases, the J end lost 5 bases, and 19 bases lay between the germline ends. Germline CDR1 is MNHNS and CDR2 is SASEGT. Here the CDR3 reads CASSDWGREASTEAFF. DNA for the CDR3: TGTGCCAGCAGTGATTGGGGCAGGGAGGCAAGTACTGAAGCTTTCTTT.

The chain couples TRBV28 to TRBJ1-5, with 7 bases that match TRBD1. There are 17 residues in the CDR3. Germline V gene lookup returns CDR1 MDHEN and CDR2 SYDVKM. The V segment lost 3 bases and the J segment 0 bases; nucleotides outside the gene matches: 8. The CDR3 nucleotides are TGTGCCAGCAGTTTTTTAGGGACAGTTTATAGCAATCAGCCCCAGCATTTT. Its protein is CASSFLGTVYSNQPQHF.

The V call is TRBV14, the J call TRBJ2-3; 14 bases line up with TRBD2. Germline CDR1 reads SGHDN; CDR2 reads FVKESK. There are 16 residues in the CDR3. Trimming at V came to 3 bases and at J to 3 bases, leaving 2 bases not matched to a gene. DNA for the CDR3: TGTGCCAGCAGCCAGAGGACTAGCGGGGGGACAGATACGCAGTATTTT. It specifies CASSQRTSGGTDTQYF.

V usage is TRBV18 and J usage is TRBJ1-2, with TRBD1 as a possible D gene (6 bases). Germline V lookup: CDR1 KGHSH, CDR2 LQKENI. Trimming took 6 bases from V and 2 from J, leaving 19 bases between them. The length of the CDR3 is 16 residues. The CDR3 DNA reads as TGTGCCAGCTCCGAGGGGGGGGCACCCGGAAACTATGGCTACACCTTC. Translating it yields CASSEGGAPGNYGYTF. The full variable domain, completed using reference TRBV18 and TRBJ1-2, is NAGVMQNPRHLVRRRGQEARLRCSPMKGHSHVYWYRQLPEEGLKFMVYLQKENIIDESGMPKERFSAEFPKEGPSILRIQQVVRGDSAAYFCASSEGGAPGNYGYTFGSGTRLTVV.